This T cell receptor beta chain was retrieved from a study of neoadjuvant nivolumab and ipilimumab in lung cancer. As for the study in general: Nivolumab 3 mg/kg was given days 1, 15 and 29, plus ipilimumab 1 mg/kg day 1 in combination.

With V trimmed by 4 bases and J by 7 bases, 11 bases remained unmatched. The CDR3 totals 15 residues. CDR1 and CDR2 from the germline V gene are SGHRS and YFSETQ. On this clone itself: Its antigen is unknown.

Measured with immunoSEQ multiplex PCR; TCRdb has only the in-frame clones, and not every one. The sample lists fewer than 35,000 clones; over 75% were seen once. Study-wide results and limits: From pretherapy to surgery, tumor richness and clonality rose with dual therapy. Resected tumors had greater TCR richness and clonality than uninvolved lung.

The origin of this receptor is an adult with non-small cell lung cancer. Here the sequenced sample was peripheral blood, taken after neoadjuvant nivolumab, alone or with ipilimumab, at or shortly before surgery. This sequence joins TRBV5-1 and TRBJ2-1, with 7 nucleotides matching TRBD1. In nucleotides, the CDR3 is TGCGCCAGCAGCCCGACAGGGATGGCAAGAAATGAGCAGTTCTTC. Protein sequence: CASSPTGMARNEQFF.